These 12 T cell receptor beta chains originate from one sample sequenced in a study of tumor and adjacent non-tumor tissue in lung cancer. A modified ARM-PCR protocol with three rounds of nested PCR amplified TCRbeta. TCRdb independently ran MiXCR on the multiplex PCR reads; one entry per CDR3 protein. Of 60,000 to 85,000 distinct CDR3 sequences listed, around four fifths were seen once; the top ten hold roughly 30%. This sample's RNA came from whole unsorted tissue. The specimen sequenced was lung tumor tissue. Receptor source: a man in his sixties with non-small cell lung cancer.

The chain recombines TRBV2 with TRBJ2-1, with no clear D. In germline, CDR1 is SNHLY, CDR2 FYNNEI. There are 11 residues in the CDR3. The CDR3 loop is CLSSLVHEQFF. As DNA, the CDR3 is TGTCTCAGTAGCTTGGTCCATGAGCAGTTCTTC.

V is TRBV6-1 and J is TRBJ1-1; TRBD1 is a possible D gene (5 bases). V was clipped by 2 bases and J by 4 bases, with 8 bases between them. Germline CDR1 MNHNS, CDR2 SASEGT. The CDR3 spans 13 residues. CDR3 DNA: TGTGCCAGCAGTGAAAAGGGGTTCACTGAAGCTTTCTTT. Amino acids: CASSEKGFTEAFF.

The chain links TRBV28 to TRBJ2-7, with D unresolved. The germline V and J ends were trimmed by 3 bases and 6 bases, with 15 bases remaining between them. Germline CDR1 MDHEN, CDR2 SYDVKM. This CDR3 has 14 residues. CDR3 DNA sequence: TGTGCCAGCAGTTTGCGGTCCTTCCCATGCGAGCAGTACTTC. Amino acid sequence: CASSLRSFPCEQYF.

In its sample, this clonotype was seen once. It is likely a read error, because the conserved phenylalanine at the end of the CDR3 is missing. The rearrangement links TRBV20-1 to TRBJ1-1; D remains ambiguous. The germline V and J ends were trimmed by 0 bases and 1 base, with 9 bases remaining between them. The CDR3 runs to 14 residues. Germline V CDR1 and CDR2: DFQATT, SNEGSKA (reference sequence). CDR3 protein: CSAREFNRNTEAFY. In DNA form, the CDR3 reads TGCAGTGCTAGAGAATTTAACAGGAACACTGAAGCTTTCTAT.

As for this clonotype: One end of the junction is discordant with germline, which a read error may explain. V usage is TRBV6-6 and J usage is TRBJ2-3, with D perhaps TRBD1 (6 bases). Germline V lookup: CDR1 MNHNY, CDR2 SVGAGI (reference sequence). The CDR3 spans 16 residues. The CDR3 protein is CTSTPKNRGRTDTQYF. The CDR3 DNA follows: TGTACCAGCACCCCGAAGAATAGGGGGAGAACAGATACGCAGTATTTT.

Notes on this clonotype: At one boundary the junction diverges from the germline segment, which might be a read error. This chain uses TRBV28 with TRBJ1-5; perhaps TRBD2 as D (5 bases). Matching the DNA end better, TRBJ2-3 makes the J call doubtful. CDR3 length: 14 amino acids. Germline CDR1 and CDR2: MDHEN and SYDVKM. The DNA for the CDR3 is TGCGCCAGCAGTTCGGGCGAGGGCGGGCAGCCCCAGTATTTT. It encodes CASSSGEGGQPQYF.

This clonotype is classed as medium-sized (0.01 to 0.1%). The CDR3 DNA reads TGCAGTGCTCGCAGTGGACAAGAGTATGGCTACACCTTC. Its protein product is CSARSGQEYGYTF. V gene TRBV20-1 combines with J gene TRBJ1-2; the D gene is possibly TRBD1 (5 bases). The V and J ends lost 5 bases and 5 bases respectively, with 15 bases between them. CDR1 is DFQATT and CDR2 is SNEGSKA in the germline V gene (reference sequence). The CDR3 length is 13 residues.

For this clonotype: One junction end disagrees with the germline gene, perhaps due to a read error. The chain combines TRBV20-1 with TRBJ2-6; 9 nucleotides match TRBD2. Germline V gene data show CDR1 as DFQATT and CDR2 as SNEGSKA (reference sequence). This CDR3 is 16 amino acids long. CDR3 residues: CRASLGLATGANFLTF. DNA of the CDR3: TGCAGAGCTAGTCTGGGACTAGCAACCGGGGCCAACTTCCTGACATTC.

Worth noting for this clonotype: The missing conserved phenylalanine or tryptophan at the end of this CDR3 makes a read error likely. The gene calls are TRBV10-1 and TRBJ2-3; D could derive from TRBD1 or TRBD2 (5 bases each). Germline CDR1 reads WNHNN; CDR2 reads SYGVQD (reference sequence). This CDR3 is 14 amino acids long. In DNA form, the CDR3 reads TGCGCCAGTAGTGCCGGGGACCTCACAAATACGCAGTATTTG. Amino acids: CASSAGDLTNTQYL.

About this clonotype itself: A much larger clone differs from this one at a single base, so this may be a read error. This chain uses TRBV10-3 with TRBJ2-7, with D possibly TRBD2 on 5 matching bases. CDR3 length equals 14 residues. From germline, CDR1 is ENHRY and CDR2 SYGVKD. CDR3 region: CAIGERPTSYEQYF. Here the CDR3 DNA reads TGTGCCATCGGTGAGAGGCCTACTAGCTACGAGCAGTACTTC.

This clonotype was found many times. This rearrangement joins TRBV29-1 to TRBJ2-1; 8 nucleotides align to TRBD2. CDR3 length: 16 residues. J was trimmed by 0 bases and V by 6 bases; bases with no gene match: 10. CDR1 SQVTM and CDR2 ANQGSEA come from the germline V gene. The chain's CDR3 is CSVPRGAGVSYNEQFF. CDR3 DNA: TGCAGCGTGCCGCGGGGGGCGGGAGTCTCCTACAATGAGCAGTTCTTC.

The J gene is TRBJ2-3, the V gene TRBV11-1; D is unresolved. The CDR3 totals 13 residues. The V end was cut by 4 bases, the J end by 4 bases, with 9 bases between. Germline V CDR1 and CDR2: SGHAT, FQDESV (reference sequence). The CDR3 coding sequence is TGTGCCAGCAGCTACGAGAGTTCAGATACGCAGTATTTT. This codes for CASSYESSDTQYF.